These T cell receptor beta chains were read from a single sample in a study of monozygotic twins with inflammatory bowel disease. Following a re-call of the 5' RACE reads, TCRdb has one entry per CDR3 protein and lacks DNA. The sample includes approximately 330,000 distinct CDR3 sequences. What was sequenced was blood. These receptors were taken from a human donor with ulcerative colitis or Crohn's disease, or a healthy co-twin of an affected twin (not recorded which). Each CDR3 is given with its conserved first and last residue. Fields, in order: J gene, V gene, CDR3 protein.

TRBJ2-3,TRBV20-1,CSARGRTDTQYF
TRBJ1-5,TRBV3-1,CASSQDTNQPQHF
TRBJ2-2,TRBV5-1,CASRSVGRGPGELFF
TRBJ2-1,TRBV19,CASSIETGLYNEQFF
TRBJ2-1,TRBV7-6,CASSFAAYSGRENEQFF
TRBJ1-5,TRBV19,CASSFFLSNQPQHF
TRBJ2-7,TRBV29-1,CSVDQGESYEQYF
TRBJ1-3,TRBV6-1,CASSRGQINSGNTIYF
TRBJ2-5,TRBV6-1,CASSEEVVNQETQYF
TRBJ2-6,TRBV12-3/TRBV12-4,CASSIQGISGANVLTF
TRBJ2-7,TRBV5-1,CASSLRAGPYEQYF
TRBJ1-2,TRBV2,CATKGVNYGYTF
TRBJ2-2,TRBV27,CASGRENTGELFF
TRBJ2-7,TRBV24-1,CATSDPGLGPEQYF
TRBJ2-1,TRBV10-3,CAIRLKGEQFF
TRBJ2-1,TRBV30,CAWNRGSTSEQFF
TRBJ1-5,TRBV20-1,CSARETGQPQHF
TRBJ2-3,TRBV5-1,CASSLDTAKTDTQYF
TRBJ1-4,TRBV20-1,CSARETMTGNFEKLFF
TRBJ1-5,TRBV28,CASSFPNQPQHF
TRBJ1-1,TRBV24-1,CATSARENTEAFF
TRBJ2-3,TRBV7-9,CASSSRADTQYF
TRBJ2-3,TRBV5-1,CASSLSGRSSTDTQYF
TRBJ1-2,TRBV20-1,CSGTMRDIVYGYTF
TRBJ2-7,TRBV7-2,CASSLDGKSSYEQYF
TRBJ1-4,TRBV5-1,CASSLVANEKLFF
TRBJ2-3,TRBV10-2,CASSESSYMGAVDF
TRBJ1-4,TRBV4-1,CASTATRGAQANEKLFF
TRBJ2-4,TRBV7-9,CASSSGQGITSKNIQYF
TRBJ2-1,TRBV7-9,CASSLAVEQFF
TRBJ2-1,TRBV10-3,CAISESRESYNEQFF
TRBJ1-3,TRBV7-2,CASSLSVYGNTIYF
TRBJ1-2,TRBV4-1,CASSPGPRTGYTF
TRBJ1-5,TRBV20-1,CSARDDSKYSNQPQHF
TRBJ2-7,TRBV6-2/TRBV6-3,CASNSGPREQYF
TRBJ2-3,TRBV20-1,CSARDPGSSTDTQYF
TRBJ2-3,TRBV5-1,CASSPGTRPDTQYF
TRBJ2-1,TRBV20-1,CSAREIRGRSDEQFF
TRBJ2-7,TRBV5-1,CASSAQYEQYF
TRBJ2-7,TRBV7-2,CASSSRTKDRGYEQYF